Listed below are T cell receptor beta chains from one sample, sequenced in a study of shared clonotypes between healthy human individuals. Profiled with immunoSEQ multiplex PCR; TCRdb holds only in-frame clones, not every one. This sample has hundreds of thousands of clones, with less than 80% found just once. The sequenced sample was memory CD4+ T cells sorted from blood. Receptor source: a young woman in good health. Each CDR3 is given with its conserved first and last residue. A D gene is named only where the DNA matches it firmly. Clone size is not always given. Where it is, it says once, few, many or a class for expanded clones.

j_call clone_size v_call d_call cdr3_nt cdr3_aa
TRBJ1-5 . TRBV21-1 . TGTGCCAGCAGCAAACGAGGCGACGTAGAGAGCAATCAGCCCCAGCATTTT CASSKRGDVESNQPQHF
TRBJ1-5 . TRBV7-8 TRBD1 TGTGCCAGCAGCTTAGGGCAGGGGGCCGGGCCCCAGCATTTT CASSLGQGAGPQHF
TRBJ2-7 . TRBV2 . TGTGCCAGCAGTGGGGACACGAGCTCCTACGAGCAGTACTTC CASSGDTSSYEQYF
TRBJ1-5 few TRBV4-1 . TGCGCCAGCAGCCAAGTAGGGAGGATAGAGCCCCAGCATTTT CASSQVGRIEPQHF
TRBJ1-1 . TRBV28 . TGTGCCAGCCGGTTACCCATACTGAACACTGAAGCTTTCTTT CASRLPILNTEAFF
TRBJ1-1 . TRBV19 . TGTGCCAGTATTGGGGGGGGGACTTTGTTCGGTGCGAACACTGAAGCTTTCTTT CASIGGGTLFGANTEAFF
TRBJ1-5 . TRBV6-4 . TGTGCCAGCAGTGGGTACAGGCGCAACAATCAGCCCCAGCATTTT CASSGYRRNNQPQHF
TRBJ2-7 . TRBV5-4 TRBD2 TGTGCCAGCAGCTCTAGCGGGAGCCCCTCCTACGAGCAGTACTTC CASSSSGSPSYEQYF
TRBJ1-2 . TRBV14 . TGTGCCAGCAGCCCCCTGGGGGGGCAAGGTGGCTACACCTTC CASSPLGGQGGYTF
TRBJ2-3 . TRBV28 . TGTGCCAGCAGTTCTTGGGTTCTTAGCACAGATACGCAGTATTTT CASSSWVLSTDTQYF
TRBJ2-5 once TRBV28 TRBD2 TGTGCCAGCAGTCCCTTGACTAGCGGGAGGACTCAAGAGACCCAGTACTTC CASSPLTSGRTQETQYF
TRBJ2-6 . TRBV7-9 . TGTGCCAGCAGCTTAGACCTCTCTGGGGCCAACGTCCTGACTTTC CASSLDLSGANVLTF
TRBJ1-2 . TRBV4-1 TRBD1 TGCGCCAGCAGCCCCTCGGGGACAGGGGCCCAATTCTATGGCTACACCTTC CASSPSGTGAQFYGYTF
TRBJ1-2 . TRBV7-9 TRBD1 TGTGCCAGCGGGCCATCGGACAGGGGCTATGGCTACACCTTC CASGPSDRGYGYTF
TRBJ2-1 . TRBV7-9 . TGTGCCAGCAGCTTAAGGGGACTTAGCGGCGATGAGCAGTTCTTC CASSLRGLSGDEQFF
TRBJ2-1 . TRBV1 . TGCACCAGCAGCCACTCAAAACTAGCACGAGGAGGCTACAATGAGCAGTTCTTC CTSSHSKLARGGYNEQFF
TRBJ1-2 many TRBV19 TRBD1 TGTGCCAGTAGTATGGACAGGGTAAGGGATGGCTACACCTTC CASSMDRVRDGYTF
TRBJ2-7 . TRBV5-1 TRBD2 TGCGCCAGCAGCCTGGAAGGTAGCGGGGGATACGAGCAGTACTTC CASSLEGSGGYEQYF
TRBJ2-1 once TRBV25-1 . TGTGCCAGCAGTGTGACAAGCTCCTACAATGAGCAGTTCTTC CASSVTSSYNEQFF
TRBJ1-2 . TRBV20-1 . TGCAGTGCTAGCTACTATGGCTACACCTTC CSASYYGYTF
TRBJ2-3 . TRBV5-1 . TGCGCCAGCAGCTTGAACCCGCGGGATAAGACAGATACGCAGTATTTT CASSLNPRDKTDTQYF
TRBJ1-5 . TRBV15 . TGTGCCACCAGCAGTGGGGTCGCGACAGACTACAGCAATCAGCCCCAGCATTTT CATSSGVATDYSNQPQHF
TRBJ1-5 many TRBV6-1 . TGTGCCAGCAGTGAAAGTAGTGGGAACCAGCCCCAGCATTTT CASSESSGNQPQHF
TRBJ2-4 few TRBV4-1 . TGCGCCAGCAGCCATCTACGCAATACCGGGGCCAACAACATTCAGTACTTC CASSHLRNTGANNIQYF
TRBJ2-2 few TRBV7-2 TRBD2 TGTGCCAGCAGCTTAGTGGGACTAGTGATGGCCGGGGAGCTGTTTTTT CASSLVGLVMAGELFF
TRBJ1-4 few TRBV6-6 TRBD1 TGTGCCACCCACAACCCGGGACAGGGGACGGGGAAACTGTTTTTT CATHNPGQGTGKLFF
TRBJ2-2 few TRBV21-1 . TGTGCCAGCAGAAGGACAGGGGGCGATGCCGGGGAGCTGTTTTTT CASRRTGGDAGELFF
TRBJ2-7 . TRBV7-6 TRBD1 TGTGCCAGCAGCTTAGTCCCTAATCTGGCGGGACAGGGTTTCCACGAGCAGTACTTC CASSLVPNLAGQGFHEQYF
TRBJ1-6 . TRBV25-1 TRBD1 TGTGCCAGCAGTGGGTCGGACAGGACCCTCCACTTT CASSGSDRTLHF
TRBJ2-7 . TRBV11-3 . TGTGCCAGCAGCCCCGGGCCCCAAAGGGAGCAGTACTTC CASSPGPQREQYF
TRBJ2-5 . TRBV13 . TGTGCCAGCAGTCCAGACCTATTTAGCGGAAATCAAGAGACCCAGTACTTC CASSPDLFSGNQETQYF
TRBJ1-3 . TRBV2 . TGTGCCAGCGAGGGAAACACCATATATTTT CASEGNTIYF
TRBJ2-7 . TRBV23-1 . TGCGCCAGCAGTCAAAAGGGTAGCTCCTACGAGCAGTACTTC CASSQKGSSYEQYF
TRBJ2-7 . TRBV18 . TGTGCCAGCTCACCTCAAGCGACTGCCTACGAGCAGTACTTC CASSPQATAYEQYF
TRBJ2-4 few TRBV28 TRBD2 TGTGCCAGCAGTACTCCGGGACTAGCGGGCCCACTTTACATTCAGTACTTC CASSTPGLAGPLYIQYF
TRBJ2-7 once TRBV27 . TGTGCCAGCAGTTTCAGGGGCTCCTACGAGCAGTACTTC CASSFRGSYEQYF
TRBJ1-1 . TRBV5-1 . TGCGCCAGCAGAGGTGACACTGAAGCTTTCTTT CASRGDTEAFF
TRBJ2-4 . TRBV5-1 TRBD2 TGCGCCAGCAGTCCAGGACTAGATCCGAACATTCAGTACTTC CASSPGLDPNIQYF
TRBJ2-1 . TRBV11-2 TRBD1 TGTGCCAGCAGCTTAGAGAGGGACAGGGGCCACAATGAGCAGTTCTTC CASSLERDRGHNEQFF
TRBJ1-3 . TRBV6-6 . TGTGCCAGCAGCCACCGGGACGGGGGAAACACCATATATTTT CASSHRDGGNTIYF
TRBJ1-4 . TRBV15 TRBD1 TGTGCCACCAGCGGTCAGACAGGGGGTAGGGAAAAACTGTTTTTT CATSGQTGGREKLFF
TRBJ2-3 . TRBV7-6 TRBD2 TGTGCCAGCAGCTTAGGTAGCGGGGCTAGCACAGATACGCAGTATTTT CASSLGSGASTDTQYF
TRBJ2-1 . TRBV28 TRBD2 TGTGCCAGCAGAGGTGCGGGAGGGCACCATGAGCAGTTCTTC CASRGAGGHHEQFF
TRBJ2-1 once TRBV27 . TGTGCCAGCAGTCGGAGTGGACTTGGGGACAATGAGCAGTTCTTC CASSRSGLGDNEQFF
TRBJ2-1 . TRBV2 TRBD2 TGTGCCAGCAGTGAGAGACTAGCGGGAGGGAATTTCTACAATGAGCAGTTCTTC CASSERLAGGNFYNEQFF